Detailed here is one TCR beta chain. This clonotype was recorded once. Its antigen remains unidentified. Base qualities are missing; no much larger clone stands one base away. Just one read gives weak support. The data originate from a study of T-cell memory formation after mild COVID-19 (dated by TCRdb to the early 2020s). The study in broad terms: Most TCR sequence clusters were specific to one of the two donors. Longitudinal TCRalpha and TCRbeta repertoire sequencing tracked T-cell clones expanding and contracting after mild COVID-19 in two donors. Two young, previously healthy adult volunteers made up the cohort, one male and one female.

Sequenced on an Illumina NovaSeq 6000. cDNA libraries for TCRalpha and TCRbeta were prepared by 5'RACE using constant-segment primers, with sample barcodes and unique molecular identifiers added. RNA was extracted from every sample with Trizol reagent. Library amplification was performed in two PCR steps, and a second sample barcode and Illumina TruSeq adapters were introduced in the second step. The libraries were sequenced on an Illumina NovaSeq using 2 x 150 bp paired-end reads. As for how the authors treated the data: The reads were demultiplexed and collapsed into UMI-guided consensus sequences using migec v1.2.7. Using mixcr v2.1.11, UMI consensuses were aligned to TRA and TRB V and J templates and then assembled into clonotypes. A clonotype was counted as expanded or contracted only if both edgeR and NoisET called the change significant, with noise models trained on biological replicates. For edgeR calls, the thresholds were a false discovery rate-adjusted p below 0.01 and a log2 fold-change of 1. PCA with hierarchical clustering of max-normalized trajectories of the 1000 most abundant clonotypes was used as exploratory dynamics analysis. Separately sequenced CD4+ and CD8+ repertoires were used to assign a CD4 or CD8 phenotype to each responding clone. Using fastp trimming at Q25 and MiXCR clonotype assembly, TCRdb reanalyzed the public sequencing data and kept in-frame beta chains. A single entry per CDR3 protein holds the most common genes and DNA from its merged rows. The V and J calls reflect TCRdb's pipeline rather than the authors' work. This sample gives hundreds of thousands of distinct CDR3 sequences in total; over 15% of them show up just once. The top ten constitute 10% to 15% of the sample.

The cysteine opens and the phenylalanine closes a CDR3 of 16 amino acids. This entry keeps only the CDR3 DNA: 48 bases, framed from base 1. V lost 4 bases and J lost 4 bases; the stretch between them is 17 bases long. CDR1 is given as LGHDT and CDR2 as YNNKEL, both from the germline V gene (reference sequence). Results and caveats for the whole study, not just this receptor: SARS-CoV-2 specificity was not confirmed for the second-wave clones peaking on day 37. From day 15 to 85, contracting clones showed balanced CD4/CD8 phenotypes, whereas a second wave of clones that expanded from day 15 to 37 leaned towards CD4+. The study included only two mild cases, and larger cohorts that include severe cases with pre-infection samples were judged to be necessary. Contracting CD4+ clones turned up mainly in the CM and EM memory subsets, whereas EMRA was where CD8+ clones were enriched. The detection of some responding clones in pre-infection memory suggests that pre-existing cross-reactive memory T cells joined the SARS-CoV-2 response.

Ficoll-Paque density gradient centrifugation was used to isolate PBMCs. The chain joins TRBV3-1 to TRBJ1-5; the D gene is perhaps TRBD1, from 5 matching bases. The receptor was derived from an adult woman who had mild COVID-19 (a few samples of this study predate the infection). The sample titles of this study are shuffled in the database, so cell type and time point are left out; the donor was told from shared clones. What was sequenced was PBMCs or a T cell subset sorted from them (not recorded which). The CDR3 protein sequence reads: CASSRSTGTGNQPQHF. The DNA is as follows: TGTGCCAGCAGCCGATCAACCGGGACTGGTAATCAGCCCCAGCATTTT.